The 5 T cell receptor beta chains reported below all come from one sample, sequenced in a study of blood T cells in healthy people across ages. It was with a sample-barcoded 5' primer and a J-beta primer mix that a second PCR of roughly 7 to 11 cycles was run. TCRdb redid the calling of the 5' RACE reads with MiXCR, one entry per CDR3 protein. The sample yields about 970,000 distinct CDR3 sequences, 51% seen once. Sequencing was performed on blood. These receptor sequences come from a woman aged 55-75 years in good health.

The V gene is TRBV5-1, the J gene TRBJ1-2, with D unclear. This CDR3 contains 12 residues. From germline, CDR1 is SGHRS and CDR2 YFSETQ. Trimming cost V 4 bases and J 6 bases, with 10 bases left between them. DNA of the CDR3: TGCGCCAGCAGCGTCCCAAGCGATGGCTACACCTTC. Translating gives CASSVPSDGYTF.

This clonotype was detected only a few times. The chain couples TRBV29-1 to TRBJ1-1; D call uncertain. The CDR3 has 13 amino acids. The V end was cut by 5 bases, the J end by 0 bases, with 10 bases between. Germline V CDR1 and CDR2: SQVTM, ANQGSEA. CDR3 sequence (DNA): TGCAGCGTTTCCGAACTTATGAACACTGAAGCTTTCTTT. Protein product: CSVSELMNTEAFF.

The rearrangement uses TRBV6-1 and TRBJ2-3; 7 bases align to TRBD2. The CDR3 has 18 residues. Trimming at V came to 2 bases and at J to 4 bases, leaving 15 bases not matched to a gene. Germline V gene data show CDR1 as MNHNS and CDR2 as SASEGT. The DNA for the CDR3 is TGTGCCAGCAGTGAACGAGCGGCCGCGGGAGTTGCTGCAGATACGCAGTATTTT. Its translation: CASSERAAAGVAADTQYF.

In this sample, this clonotype turned up a few times. Here the CDR3 reads CASRLSGSTDTQYF. Written as DNA, the CDR3 is TGTGCCAGCAGACTAAGCGGTAGCACAGATACGCAGTATTTT. The chain links TRBV6-2 or TRBV6-3 to TRBJ2-3; the D gene is possibly TRBD2 (5 bases). The CDR3 has 14 residues. V lost 6 bases and J lost 0, with 10 bases in between. Germline V gives CDR1 MNHEY, CDR2 SVGEGT.

On this clonotype itself: One junction end does not reproduce the germline sequence, and a read error may be involved. The chain combines TRBV20-1 with TRBJ2-7; the match to TRBD2 covers 14 bases. The CDR3 is made up of 14 amino acids. Germline assignment: CDR1 DFQATT and CDR2 SNEGSKA (reference sequence). CDR3 protein: CSARGTSGRGEQYF. CDR3 DNA sequence: TGCAGTGCAAGAGGGACTAGCGGGAGAGGTGAGCAGTACTTC.